A selection of T cell receptor beta chains follows, all from one sample in a study of OX40 agonist ivuxolimab in advanced cancers. The protocol was immunoSEQ multiplex PCR, while the TCRdb copy is restricted to in-frame clones and leaves out a portion. There are 60,000 to 65,000 clones in the sample; approximately 90% occur only once, and around 2% lies in the top ten. The sequencing here drew on CD4+ or CD8+ T cells sorted from blood, taken in a trial of the OX40 agonist ivuxolimab. Receptors were obtained from an adult with an advanced solid tumor such as melanoma, head and neck, liver or kidney cancer. Both conserved end residues are part of each CDR3. Each record gives: clone size, V gene, J gene, D gene, CDR3 protein, CDR3 DNA. D genes are given only for firm matches. A clone size is listed for some rows: how often the clone was seen (once, few, many), or a class if it is expanded.

abundance: NA; v_gene: TRBV7-3; j_gene: TRBJ2-5; d_gene: NA; CDR3aa: CASSLTSLETQYF; CDR3nt: TGTGCCAGCAGCTTAACCTCATTGGAGACCCAGTACTTC
abundance: NA; v_gene: TRBV6-1; j_gene: TRBJ1-4; d_gene: TRBD1; CDR3aa: CASKQGVNEKLFF; CDR3nt: TGTGCCAGCAAGCAGGGGGTGAATGAAAAACTGTTTTTT
abundance: NA; v_gene: TRBV6-1; j_gene: TRBJ2-7; d_gene: TRBD1; CDR3aa: CASRKDRGLAYEQYF; CDR3nt: TGTGCCAGCAGGAAGGACAGGGGATTGGCCTACGAGCAGTACTTC
abundance: NA; v_gene: TRBV10-2; j_gene: TRBJ2-7; d_gene: TRBD1; CDR3aa: CASSESTGGTYEQYF; CDR3nt: TGCGCCAGCAGTGAGTCGACAGGGGGAACCTACGAGCAGTACTTC
abundance: NA; v_gene: TRBV19; j_gene: TRBJ1-5; d_gene: TRBD1; CDR3aa: CATNHEEQGLQPQHF; CDR3nt: TGTGCCACTAACCACGAGGAACAGGGGTTGCAGCCCCAGCATTTT
abundance: NA; v_gene: TRBV6-5; j_gene: TRBJ1-1; d_gene: NA; CDR3aa: CASSYQRSTEAFF; CDR3nt: TGTGCCAGCAGTTATCAGCGGAGTACTGAAGCTTTCTTT
abundance: once; v_gene: TRBV15; j_gene: TRBJ2-7; d_gene: TRBD1; CDR3aa: CATSETGTYEQYF; CDR3nt: TGTGCCACCAGCGAGACAGGGACCTACGAGCAGTACTTC
abundance: NA; v_gene: TRBV29-1; j_gene: TRBJ1-2; d_gene: NA; CDR3aa: CSVEYAQHAPDF; CDR3nt: TGCAGCGTTGAATACGCGCAGCACGCTCCGGACTTC
abundance: NA; v_gene: TRBV15; j_gene: TRBJ2-7; d_gene: NA; CDR3aa: CATSRREWDEQYF; CDR3nt: TGTGCCACCAGCAGGAGGGAGTGGGACGAGCAGTACTTC
abundance: few; v_gene: TRBV7-6; j_gene: TRBJ1-4; d_gene: NA; CDR3aa: CASSAQGDGKLFF; CDR3nt: TGTGCCAGCAGCGCCCAAGGAGACGGTAAACTGTTTTTT
abundance: NA; v_gene: TRBV9; j_gene: TRBJ1-2; d_gene: TRBD1; CDR3aa: CASSVARTGSAYTF; CDR3nt: TGTGCCAGCAGCGTAGCAAGGACAGGTTCTGCCTACACCTTC
abundance: NA; v_gene: TRBV25-1; j_gene: TRBJ1-1; d_gene: NA; CDR3aa: CASSGPVGRGTEAFF; CDR3nt: TGTGCCAGCAGTGGCCCGGTAGGGCGAGGGACTGAAGCTTTCTTT
abundance: NA; v_gene: TRBV7-9; j_gene: TRBJ1-1; d_gene: NA; CDR3aa: CASSTQGTEAFF; CDR3nt: TGTGCCAGCAGCACCCAAGGCACTGAAGCTTTCTTT